Here is one T cell receptor beta chain with its context. This record belongs to a study of T cell responses to AZD1222 COVID-19 vaccine. The protocol was immunoSEQ multiplex PCR, while the TCRdb copy is restricted to in-frame clones and leaves out a portion. Of around 81,000 clones in the sample, under 95% were seen once. CDR3 length: 13 residues. V was trimmed by 3 bases and J by 5 bases, leaving 11 bases between them. Germline V lookup: CDR1 GTSNPN, CDR2 SVGIG (reference sequence). This sequence was found in an adult who received the AZD1222 COVID-19 vaccine. The source was peripheral blood, collected 28 days after the second AZD1222 dose. The chain links TRBV30 to TRBJ1-5, with D uncertain. CDR3 in DNA: TGTGCCTGGAGAGGACGAATTGATCAGCCCCAGCATTTT. As protein: CAWRGRIDQPQHF.